This T cell receptor (beta chain) was sequenced in a study of shared clonotypes between healthy human individuals. On this clone: Its antigen is not identified. This is likely an artifact of a read error, given a far larger clone one base away. The same CDR3 can be traced to other DNA sequences in this sample.

The germline V gene has CDR1 SGHAT and CDR2 FQNNGV. V was clipped by 5 bases and J by 1 base; unmatched bases: 1. CDR3 length: 13 amino acids. Regarding the study as a whole: A reduction in generation probabilities was seen for non-shared clonotypes relative to those shared by all four donors.

Donors included only healthy HIV-negative adults lacking recent acute infections or vaccinations. Splitting the CD4+ cells yielded a CD45RA+ naive subset and a CD45RA-negative memory subset. Per the original data handling: Owing to the provision of junction-only sequences devoid of quality scores by immunoSEQ, filtering differed. The repertoire was sequenced with immunoSEQ multiplex PCR; TCRdb's copy has only in-frame clones and lacks some. V and J calls plus clone size are reproduced from that table; the DNA served to infer D and trimming. Found here are approximately 1,000,000 clones, around three quarters of them singletons; the top ten hold more than 0.5%.

The chain joins TRBV11-2 to TRBJ1-1; 7 nucleotides align to TRBD1. Sequenced: memory CD4+ T cells from PBMCs. The sample's subset: CD45RA-negative fraction. The origin of this receptor is a man aged 18 to 30 in good health. Some clones in this sample may be carry-over from other donors' samples. CDR3 loop: CASSRQGNTEAFF. In DNA, the CDR3 is TGTGCCAGCAGCCGACAGGGGAACACTGAAGCTTTCTTT. Full variable domain (missing parts from reference TRBV11-2 and TRBJ1-1): EAGVAQSPRYKIIEKRQSVAFWCNPISGHATLYWYQQILGQGPKLLIQFQNNGVVDDSQLPKDRFSAERLKGVDSTLKIQPAKLEDSAVYLCASSRQGNTEAFFGQGTRLTVV.